Each of the 18 T cell receptor beta chains below was sequenced from the same sample in a study of T cell responses to AZD1222 COVID-19 vaccine. The protocol was immunoSEQ multiplex PCR, while the TCRdb copy is restricted to in-frame clones and leaves out a portion. The sample lists under 150,000 clones; 85% to 90% were seen once. The source material was peripheral blood, sampled 28 days after the second AZD1222 dose. The source of these receptors is an adult who received the AZD1222 COVID-19 vaccine.

CDR3 DNA: TGTGCCACCAGCACCGACAGGGGAAACTATGGCTACACCTTC. This translates into CATSTDRGNYGYTF. The chain carries TRBV15 and TRBJ1-2, with 8 bases identical to TRBD1. Germline V lookup: CDR1 LNHNV, CDR2 YYDKDF (reference sequence). The CDR3 has 14 amino acids. The J segment lost 2 bases and the V segment lost 4 bases, leaving 3 bases of the junction unmatched.

The genes are TRBV20-1 and TRBJ1-5; D is undetermined. The CDR3 is 11 residues long. V lost 7 bases, J lost 4 bases, and 8 bases lay in between. Per germline, CDR1 DFQATT and CDR2 SNEGSKA (reference sequence). The CDR3 bases are TGCAGTGTTGCGCCTAATCAGCCCCAGCATTTT. It is translated as CSVAPNQPQHF.

CDR3 nucleotide sequence: TGTGCCATCAGTGAGGGTCAGGAGAATCAGCCCCAGCATTTT. It is translated as CAISEGQENQPQHF. The chain has TRBV10-3 and TRBJ1-5; D unresolved. The CDR3 is made up of 14 amino acids. V lost 2 bases to trimming and J lost 4 bases, with 9 bases between them. Germline-derived CDR1 and CDR2 are ENHRY and SYGVKD.

The V and J genes are TRBV5-1 and TRBJ2-4, with 11 bases matching TRBD2. The germline CDR1 and CDR2 sequences are SGHRS and YFSETQ. V dropped 4 bases and J dropped 0; count of bases not matched to a gene: 3. The CDR3 spans 16 residues. The CDR3 DNA reads as TGCGCCAGCAGCGTGACTAGCGGGATAGCCAAAAACATTCAGTACTTC. Encoded protein: CASSVTSGIAKNIQYF. The whole variable domain, filled in from reference TRBV5-1 and TRBJ2-4, reads KAGVTQTPRYLIKTRGQQVTLSCSPISGHRSVSWYQQTPGQGLQFLFEYFSETQRNKGNFPGRFSGRQFSNSRSEMNVSTLELGDSALYLCASSVTSGIAKNIQYFGAGTRLSVL.

The CDR3, as DNA: TGTGCCAGCAGCCCGGCCGGGACAGGCCTCTCTCTTGGCTATGGCTACACCTTC. It is translated as CASSPAGTGLSLGYGYTF. The chain uses TRBV7-2 and TRBJ1-2, with TRBD1 matching 8 bases. With V trimmed by 5 bases and J by 4 bases, 18 bases remained unmatched. This CDR3 has 18 residues. Germline loops: CDR1 SGHTA, CDR2 FQGNSA.

The genes are TRBV28 and TRBJ1-6; D perhaps matches TRBD1 (6 bases). From germline, CDR1 is MDHEN and CDR2 SYDVKM. CDR3 length equals 14 residues. V lost 2 bases and J 11 bases, leaving 13 bases between the germline ends. CDR3 coding DNA: TGTGCCAGCAGTTTAGGACAGCCCAAAGCACCCCTCCACTTT. This gives the protein CASSLGQPKAPLHF.

This clone was seen only once. The chain links TRBV11-3 to TRBJ2-7, with 11 bases that match TRBD1. The junction had 6 bases not matched to a gene; V was cut back by 8 bases and J by 0 bases. Germline-derived CDR1 and CDR2 are SGHNT and YENEEA. This CDR3 is built from 15 residues. CDR3 in DNA: TGTGCCAGCCGGGACAGGGGGGGTGGCTCCTACGAGCAGTACTTC. This encodes CASRDRGGGSYEQYF.

The chain uses TRBV25-1 and TRBJ1-2; D unresolved. CDR3 length equals 14 residues. With 3 bases removed from V and 4 bases from J, the gap between germline ends came to 12 bases. Germline assignment: CDR1 MGHDK and CDR2 SYGVNS. CDR3 residues: CASSDGSRGYGYTF. CDR3 nucleotides: TGTGCCAGCAGTGACGGGTCTCGCGGCTATGGCTACACCTTC.

The rearrangement uses TRBV25-1 and TRBJ2-3; TRBD1 matches at 7 bases. Germline assignment: CDR1 MGHDK and CDR2 SYGVNS. This CDR3 has 14 residues. V gave up 6 bases and J gave up 3 bases; unmatched junction bases: 6. CDR3 nucleotide sequence: TGTGCCAGCAGCCGGACAGGTCCAACAGATACGCAGTATTTT. Translation gives CASSRTGPTDTQYF.

V usage is TRBV10-3 and J usage is TRBJ2-1; D may match TRBD1 or TRBD2 (7 bases each). Germline-derived CDR1 and CDR2 are ENHRY and SYGVKD. Between the trimmed V and J ends, which lost 3 bases and 6 bases, there was a span of 18 bases. The CDR3 runs to 16 residues. CDR3 nucleotide sequence: TGTGCCATCAGTGAAAACCCCAGGGGGGGCGCCAATGAGCAGTTCTTC. Its protein is CAISENPRGGANEQFF.

This chain joins TRBV5-8 and TRBJ1-2; D unresolved. Germline CDR1 is SGHTS and CDR2 is YDEGEE. The CDR3 loop spans 15 amino acids. The V and J ends lost 4 bases and 1 base respectively, with 14 bases between them. CDR3 sequence reads: CASSLGSVNNYGYTF. Written as DNA, the CDR3 is TGTGCCAGCAGCCTGGGGTCAGTCAATAACTATGGCTACACCTTC.

The gene calls are TRBV7-9 and TRBJ1-5, with 7 bases identical to TRBD1. The CDR3 has 17 amino acids. V was clipped by 5 bases and J by 3 bases; unmatched bases: 13. Germline loops: CDR1 SEHNR, CDR2 FQNEAQ (reference sequence). The CDR3 DNA reads as TGTGCCAGCAGCCCCGTCACGACAGGGTTGGACAATCAGCCCCAGCATTTT. This sequence encodes CASSPVTTGLDNQPQHF. Combining the CDR3 with reference TRBV7-9 and TRBJ1-5 gives the whole variable domain DTGVSQNPRHKITKRGQNVTFRCDPISEHNRLYWYRQTLGQGPEFLTYFQNEAQLEKSRLLSDRFSAERPKGSFSTLEIQRTEQGDSAMYLCASSPVTTGLDNQPQHFGDGTRLSIL.

The chain joins TRBV28 to TRBJ1-2; 12 bases map to TRBD1. The length of the CDR3 is 17 residues. V gave up 4 bases and J gave up 3 bases; unmatched junction bases: 9. In germline, CDR1 is MDHEN, CDR2 SYDVKM. The CDR3 sequence is CASSSTGTGGFYYGYTF. The CDR3 nucleotides are TGTGCCAGCAGTTCGACCGGGACAGGGGGCTTTTACTATGGCTACACCTTC.

CDR3 protein: CASSQDGLAVTDTQYF. The CDR3 DNA reads as TGTGCCAGCAGCCAAGATGGGCTAGCGGTCACAGATACGCAGTATTTT. The chain has TRBV3-1 (or the pseudogene TRBV3-2) and TRBJ2-3; TRBD2 aligns across 7 bases. Germline assignment: CDR1 LGHDT and CDR2 YNNKEL (reference sequence). This CDR3 region has 16 residues. The V segment lost 0 bases and the J segment 2 bases; nucleotides outside the gene matches: 5.

The rearrangement uses TRBV6-5 and TRBJ1-5; D unresolved. V was pared by 7 bases and J by 4 bases, with 11 bases between. Germline V gene data show CDR1 as MNHEY and CDR2 as SVGAGI. CDR3 length: 13 amino acids. CDR3 DNA: TGTGCCAGCATTTTAGGGTTTAATCAGCCCCAGCATTTT. Its protein product is CASILGFNQPQHF.

The rearrangement uses TRBV3-1 (or the pseudogene TRBV3-2) and TRBJ1-5, with D tentatively TRBD1 (5 bases). CDR3 length: 14 residues. Germline V gives CDR1 LGHDT, CDR2 YNNKEL (reference sequence). V was clipped by 4 bases and J by 2 bases, with 9 bases between them. DNA of the CDR3: TGTGCCAGCAGCCGACGAGGGGGCAATCAGCCCCAGCATTTT. Translation gives CASSRRGGNQPQHF.

V is TRBV7-2 and J is TRBJ1-2; TRBD1 matches 8 bases. Unmatched junction bases numbered 7, after V lost 1 base and J lost 6 bases. Germline V CDR1 and CDR2: SGHTA, FQGNSA. The CDR3 covers 15 residues. This CDR3 reads CASSLGGQGTHGYTF. CDR3 coding DNA: TGTGCCAGCAGCTTAGGAGGACAGGGAACGCATGGCTACACCTTC.

The chain is built from TRBV7-9 and TRBJ2-3, with TRBD1 identical over 7 bases. The CDR3 loop spans 16 amino acids. Germline values: CDR1 SEHNR, CDR2 FQNEAQ (reference sequence). V trimming: 4 bases; J trimming: 0 bases; junction bases outside the gene matches: 7. The CDR3 DNA reads as TGTGCCAGCAGCTCGAGGGGACAGACAAGCACAGATACGCAGTATTTT. Translated, it gives CASSSRGQTSTDTQYF.